The subject of this entry is one T cell receptor beta chain. V lost 4 bases, J lost 6 bases, and 13 bases stayed unmatched. This CDR3 has 16 amino acids. Germline loops: CDR1 SGDLS, CDR2 YYNGEE. The data derive from a study of blood T cell repertoires in COVID-19. Study information: The cDNA or gDNA used as material had been derived from T cells, B-cell-depleted T cells, or PBMCs.

Authors' analysis steps: Reference gene primer amplification gave nucleated cell count estimates. Data came from immunoSEQ multiplex PCR; TCRdb stores just in-frame clones and leaves some out. V and J calls and clone size come straight from that table; D and trimming were deduced from the DNA. The sample has some 250,000 clones, around 86% seen once. The sequence was obtained from a woman under 40 who had recovered from COVID-19. Sample: peripheral blood. The chain joins TRBV9 to TRBJ2-7; 10 nucleotides match TRBD1. CDR3 amino acids: CASSPHPQGTGAEQYF. The CDR3, as DNA: TGTGCCAGCAGCCCGCACCCCCAGGGGACAGGGGCCGAGCAGTACTTC.